These 22 T cell receptor beta chains were sequenced from one sample in a study of blood T cell repertoires in COVID-19. Profiled with immunoSEQ multiplex PCR; TCRdb holds only in-frame clones, not every one. The sample includes some 120,000 clones, about 74% of them seen just once. Source material: peripheral blood. The source is a man older than 75 with COVID-19, enrolled during active disease.

The chain employs TRBV4-1 and TRBJ1-1; TRBD1 matches 10 bases. The CDR3 covers 16 residues. Germline values: CDR1 MGHRA, CDR2 YSYEKL. V was pared by 4 bases and J by 1 base, with 6 bases of the junction left unmatched. DNA of the CDR3: TGCGCCAGCAGCCTGACCGGGACAGGGGCGAACACTGAAGCTTTCTTT. Amino acid sequence: CASSLTGTGANTEAFF.

This clone came up many times. This chain joins TRBV2 and TRBJ1-1, with 8 bases lining up with TRBD1. The ends lost 4 bases at V and 4 bases at J; junction bases unmatched: 14. The V gene's germline CDR1 is SNHLY and CDR2 FYNNEI. This CDR3 region has 17 residues. CDR3 in amino acids: CASSAQQGASRSTEAFF. CDR3 bases: TGTGCCAGCAGTGCGCAGCAGGGGGCGTCTCGTAGCACTGAAGCTTTCTTT.

The rearrangement links TRBV5-4 to TRBJ2-5; D possibly corresponds to TRBD1 (6 bases). This CDR3 is built from 14 residues. V was pared by 2 bases and J by 7 bases, with 15 bases between. Germline V gene data show CDR1 as SGHNT and CDR2 as YYREEE (reference sequence). CDR3 residues: CASSLPSQGRTQYF. The CDR3 DNA follows: TGTGCCAGCAGCTTACCTTCACAGGGTCGGACCCAGTACTTC. Drawing the rest from reference TRBV5-4 and TRBJ2-5, the complete variable domain is ETGVTQSPTHLIKTRGQQVTLRCSSQSGHNTVSWYQQALGQGPQFIFQYYREEENGRGNFPPRFSGLQFPNYSSELNVNALELDDSALYLCASSLPSQGRTQYFGPGTRLLVL.

For this clone: Possible read error: a much larger clone is one base away. The rearrangement uses TRBV3-1 (or the pseudogene TRBV3-2) and TRBJ1-2, with 10 bases fitting TRBD1. Germline V CDR1 and CDR2: LGHDT, YNNKEL (reference sequence). V shed 2 bases, J shed 5 bases, and the junction held 17 bases outside the gene matches. CDR3 length: 19 residues. The CDR3 spells CASSQRGDRGPRYRYGYTF. CDR3 bases: TGTGCCAGCAGCCAAAGGGGGGACAGGGGCCCCCGCTATCGGTATGGCTACACCTTC.

The CDR3 bases are TGTGCCAGTGGTAGCCGACTCTACAATGAGCAGTTCTTC. Protein: CASGSRLYNEQFF. This chain joins TRBV2 and TRBJ2-1; the D is unclear. The germline CDR1 and CDR2 sequences are SNHLY and FYNNEI. V lost 9 bases to trimming and J lost 3 bases, with 12 bases between them. The CDR3 is 13 amino acids.

This clone was seen just once. The chain uses TRBV5-1 and TRBJ1-5; no reliable D call. Trimming took 1 base from V and 3 from J, leaving 8 bases between them. Germline CDR1 and CDR2: SGHRS and YFSETQ. The CDR3 sequence is 14 residues long. CDR3 amino acids: CASSLTSDNQPQHF. CDR3 bases: TGCGCCAGCAGCTTGACGTCAGACAATCAGCCCCAGCATTTT.

V usage is TRBV5-1 and J usage is TRBJ1-3; a weak D match, TRBD1 (5 bases). The CDR3 is 15 residues long. Germline values: CDR1 SGHRS, CDR2 YFSETQ. V lost 3 bases, J lost 2 bases, and 12 bases lay in between. For the CDR3, the DNA is TGCGCCAGCAGCTCGGAAGGGGTAACTGGAAACACCATATATTTT. This codes for CASSSEGVTGNTIYF.

V is TRBV28 and J is TRBJ1-5, with 10 bases matching TRBD1. Trimming at V came to 2 bases and at J to 1 base, leaving 8 bases not matched to a gene. The CDR3 is 18 residues long. Per the germline V gene, CDR1 is MDHEN and CDR2 is SYDVKM. The CDR3 loop reads CASSLMVTGGRSNQPQHF. The CDR3 region has the DNA TGTGCCAGCAGTTTAATGGTGACAGGGGGCAGGAGCAATCAGCCCCAGCATTTT. The complete variable domain, with remaining parts taken from reference TRBV28 and TRBJ1-5, reads DVKVTQSSRYLVKRTGEKVFLECVQDMDHENMFWYRQDPGLGLRLIYFSYDVKMKEKGDIPEGYSVSREKKERFSLILESASTNQTSMYLCASSLMVTGGRSNQPQHFGDGTRLSIL.

V and J are TRBV6-5 and TRBJ1-5; the D gene is possibly TRBD1 (5 bases). This CDR3 spans 15 amino acids. Trimming pared 7 bases from V and 3 bases from J, leaving 16 bases between. CDR1 and CDR2 (germline): MNHEY, SVGAGI. CDR3 DNA sequence: TGTGCCAGCACTCCCGGGGCGGGGGTCAATCAGCCCCAGCATTTT. Its protein is CASTPGAGVNQPQHF.

This clone was observed once. The chain joins TRBV27 to TRBJ1-2, with D maybe TRBD1 (5 bases). Trimming pared 3 bases from V and 4 bases from J, leaving 18 bases between. The CDR3 is made up of 16 amino acids. The V gene's germline CDR1 is MNHEY and CDR2 SMNVEV (reference sequence). The CDR3 protein is CASSFSPRAGPYGYTF. The DNA for the CDR3 is TGTGCCAGCAGTTTTAGCCCTCGGGCAGGGCCCTATGGCTACACCTTC.

The chain is built from TRBV7-3 and TRBJ1-5, with 8 positions matching TRBD1. The CDR3 runs 17 residues. Trimming removed 7 bases from V and 7 bases from J; junction bases left unmatched: 18. Germline CDR1 and CDR2: SGHTA and FQGTGA. For the CDR3, the DNA is TGTGCCAGCAACCTAAACTTTTCAGGGGGCAAGCGGCAGCCCCAGCATTTT. Its translation: CASNLNFSGGKRQPQHF.

The V gene is TRBV4-2, the J gene TRBJ2-7; D might be TRBD2 (5 bases). The V gene lost 3 bases and the J gene lost 4 bases, with 10 bases spanning the gap. The CDR3 consists of 13 residues. Germline V gives CDR1 LGHNA, CDR2 YNFKEQ. The CDR3 region is CASSQEVWYEQYF. Written as DNA, the CDR3 is TGTGCCAGCAGCCAGGAGGTCTGGTACGAGCAGTACTTC.

The chain has TRBV5-1 and TRBJ1-2; the match to TRBD1 covers 10 bases. The V segment lost 4 bases and the J segment 1 base; nucleotides outside the gene matches: 7. CDR1 and CDR2 (germline): SGHRS, YFSETQ. This CDR3 is 16 amino acids long. The CDR3, as DNA: TGCGCCAGCAGCCCCGGCGGGACAGGGGATAACTATGGCTACACCTTC. It translates to CASSPGGTGDNYGYTF.

This chain joins TRBV5-1 and TRBJ2-3; 9 bases are a match to TRBD2. With 5 bases clipped from V and 5 bases from J, the junction kept 6 bases outside the gene matches. The CDR3 is 14 amino acids. Germline values: CDR1 SGHRS, CDR2 YFSETQ. The CDR3 DNA sequence: TGCGCCAGCAGAGGCGGGAGGGGTGAAGATACGCAGTATTTT. It specifies CASRGGRGEDTQYF.

The rearrangement uses TRBV28 and TRBJ1-6, with D hard to call. This CDR3 contains 13 residues. Germline assignment: CDR1 MDHEN and CDR2 SYDVKM. V lost 6 bases and J lost 9, with 12 bases in between. CDR3 bases: TGTGCCAGCAGGGGCCCAGACCTTTCACCCCTCCACTTT. Translating it yields CASRGPDLSPLHF.

The rearrangement joins TRBV14 to TRBJ1-6; 7 positions match TRBD1. V was clipped by 0 bases and J by 8 bases; unmatched bases: 13. Germline-derived CDR1 and CDR2 are SGHDN and FVKESK. This CDR3 region has 18 residues. In nucleotides, the CDR3 is TGTGCCAGCAGCCAAGATCGGGCAGGGGGGAGAGGGTATTCACCCCTCCACTTT. The encoded protein is CASSQDRAGGRGYSPLHF.

The CDR3 bases are TGTGCCAGCAGTGTGTTCAGGGGGCCCGGGGTCGATGAGCAGTTCTTC. Its translation: CASSVFRGPGVDEQFF. This rearrangement joins TRBV25-1 to TRBJ2-1, with TRBD1 matching over 8 bases. The CDR3 is made up of 16 amino acids. Trimming at V came to 4 bases and at J to 8 bases, leaving 13 bases not matched to a gene. Germline CDR1 and CDR2: MGHDK and SYGVNS.

To note about this clone: At one end the junction does not follow the germline gene, possibly because of a read error. The chain employs TRBV29-1 and TRBJ2-1, with 7 bases that match TRBD2. In germline, CDR1 is SQVTM, CDR2 ANQGSEA. This CDR3 has 14 amino acids. The CDR3 region is CSVDSVAGEDEQFF. CDR3 bases: TGCAGCGTCGACTCGGTCGCGGGGGAGGATGAACAGTTCTTC.

This chain joins TRBV2 and TRBJ2-7, with a possible D match to TRBD2 (7 bases). The CDR3 extends over 15 amino acids. Trimming stripped 2 bases from V and 10 bases from J, with 21 bases between. Germline CDR1 and CDR2: SNHLY and FYNNEI. The CDR3 reads CASSEIGRGATRQYF. The CDR3 coding sequence is TGTGCCAGCAGTGAAATCGGACGGGGGGCCACGCGACAGTACTTC.

The chain carries TRBV7-8 and TRBJ1-2, with 10 bases matching TRBD1. Losses at the gene ends were 5 bases for V and 1 base for J; bases not matched to a gene: 10. Germline CDR1 reads SGHVS; CDR2 reads FQNEAQ. The CDR3 totals 17 residues. The CDR3 coding sequence is TGTGCCAGCAGCAAGCGTCGGACAGGGGGAAGTAACTATGGCTACACCTTC. Protein sequence: CASSKRRTGGSNYGYTF.

The J gene is TRBJ1-2, the V gene TRBV6-6; possible D gene TRBD1, 6 bases. V was trimmed by 4 bases and J by 1 base, leaving 10 bases between them. CDR3 length: 14 amino acids. Germline loops: CDR1 MNHNY, CDR2 SVGAGI (reference sequence). In DNA, the CDR3 is TGTGCCAGCAGTTCCAGGGGACGTAACTATGGCTACACCTTC. Protein sequence: CASSSRGRNYGYTF.

This clone has a single count. The V and J genes are TRBV18 and TRBJ1-4, with D unclear. Germline V gene sequence: CDR1 KGHSH, CDR2 LQKENI. This CDR3 has 14 amino acids. Between the trimmed V and J ends, which lost 6 bases and 3 bases, there was a span of 11 bases. CDR3 residues: CASSLSQANEKLFF. CDR3 nucleotides: TGTGCCAGCTCCCTGAGCCAGGCTAATGAAAAACTGTTTTTT. Drawing the rest from reference TRBV18 and TRBJ1-4, the complete variable domain is NAGVMQNPRHLVRRRGQEARLRCSPMKGHSHVYWYRQLPEEGLKFMVYLQKENIIDESGMPKERFSAEFPKEGPSILRIQQVVRGDSAAYFCASSLSQANEKLFFGSGTQLSVL.